These T cell receptor beta chains were read from a single sample in a study of blood T cells in healthy people across ages. TCRdb recomputed calls from the 5' RACE reads with MiXCR, one row per CDR3 protein. Among 500,000 to 550,000 distinct CDR3 sequences, around 24% were seen once, and the ten largest hold less than 9%. These same data were also listed under a study on T cells of mothers and their children.

Sequencing input: blood. The source of these receptors is a boy aged 5-17 years in good health. Each CDR3 is given with its conserved first and last residue. D genes are given only for firm matches. Clone size is stated in some rows and not others, as once, few, many or a class when expanded.

TRBD1 | . | TRBJ1-2 | TRBV27 | CASSFRDRGNYGYTF | TGTGCCAGCAGTTTCCGGGACAGGGGGAACTATGGCTACACCTTC
TRBD2 | few | TRBJ2-1 | TRBV4-3 | CASSQETGGYYNEQFF | TGCGCCAGCAGCCAAGAGACGGGAGGCTACTACAATGAGCAGTTCTTC
. | . | TRBJ1-3 | TRBV12-3/TRBV12-4 | CASSPWGDTSGNTIYF | TGTGCCAGCAGCCCCTGGGGGGATACTTCTGGAAACACCATATATTTT
TRBD2 | . | TRBJ2-7 | TRBV20-1 | CSASASGGADEQYF | TGCAGTGCTAGTGCTAGCGGGGGGGCCGACGAGCAGTACTTC
TRBD1 | . | TRBJ1-2 | TRBV20-1 | CSSTGAYGYTF | TGCAGCTCTACAGGGGCCTATGGCTACACCTTC
. | . | TRBJ2-5 | TRBV3-1 | CASSQDWGGTETQYF | TGTGCCAGCAGCCAAGATTGGGGGGGCACGGAGACCCAGTACTTC
TRBD2 | few | TRBJ2-7 | TRBV10-3 | CAISWSGGSYEQYF | TGTGCCATCAGCTGGAGCGGGGGCTCCTACGAGCAGTACTTC
. | . | TRBJ2-7 | TRBV27 | CASSLSDISYEQYF | TGTGCCAGCAGTCTCTCGGACATCTCCTACGAGCAGTACTTC
. | few | TRBJ1-6 | TRBV10-3 | CAISEGYNSPLHF | TGTGCCATCAGTGAGGGGTATAATTCACCCCTCCACTTT
. | many | TRBJ2-6 | TRBV28 | CASTSTGTSGSGANVLTF | TGTGCCAGCACCTCGACCGGGACATCAGGGTCTGGGGCCAACGTCCTGACTTTC
TRBD2 | . | TRBJ2-3 | TRBV5-1 | CASSLAPQSGGAHGADTQYF | TGCGCCAGCAGCTTGGCCCCCCAAAGCGGGGGGGCCCATGGGGCAGATACGCAGTATTTT
. | few | TRBJ2-7 | TRBV4-3 | CASSQGREGRYEQYF | TGCGCCAGCAGCCAAGGCAGGGAAGGCCGGTACGAGCAGTACTTC
TRBD1 | . | TRBJ1-2 | TRBV20-1 | CSALTPGQGKANYGYTF | TGCAGTGCGCTCACCCCGGGACAGGGAAAAGCTAACTATGGCTACACCTTC
TRBD1 | few | TRBJ1-2 | TRBV6-6 | CASRYPGQGNGYTF | TGTGCCAGCAGGTACCCTGGACAGGGAAATGGCTACACCTTC
. | . | TRBJ2-7 | TRBV7-2 | CASSLVLRSGVDTYEQYF | TGTGCCAGCAGCTTAGTTCTCCGTTCTGGCGTGGACACCTACGAGCAGTACTTC
. | . | TRBJ1-4 | TRBV6-5 | CASSYGGGTNEKLFF | TGTGCCAGCAGTTACGGCGGGGGGACTAATGAAAAACTGTTTTTT
. | . | TRBJ2-7 | TRBV5-1 | CASSVTGPSYEQYF | TGCGCCAGCAGCGTTACAGGGCCCTCCTACGAGCAGTACTTC
TRBD1 | . | TRBJ2-7 | TRBV27 | CASSSWDSPYEQYF | TGTGCCAGCAGTTCGTGGGACAGTCCCTACGAGCAGTACTTC
. | . | TRBJ1-5 | TRBV6-2/TRBV6-3 | CASSYSRSPRRGSNQPQHF | TGTGCCAGCAGTTACTCGAGATCCCCCAGGAGGGGAAGCAATCAGCCCCAGCATTTT
. | . | TRBJ2-5 | TRBV3-1 | CARSQDPIWYKDQETQYF | TGTGCCCGCAGCCAAGATCCCATTTGGTACAAGGACCAAGAGACCCAGTACTTC
TRBD1 | . | TRBJ1-4 | TRBV27 | CASSRWTGRNEKLFF | TGTGCCAGCAGTCGATGGACAGGGAGAAATGAAAAACTGTTTTTT
. | few | TRBJ1-1 | TRBV7-3 | CASSLIGSGQGSNTEAFF | TGTGCCAGCAGCTTAATTGGCAGTGGGCAGGGTTCTAACACTGAAGCTTTCTTT
TRBD1 | few | TRBJ2-2 | TRBV11-2 | CASSLVRGPAGELFF | TGTGCCAGCAGCTTAGTTAGGGGGCCGGCCGGGGAGCTGTTTTTT
TRBD2 | few | TRBJ2-1 | TRBV7-2 | CASSFLAGVSYNEQFF | TGTGCCAGCAGTTTCCTAGCGGGAGTATCCTACAATGAGCAGTTCTTC
. | . | TRBJ2-3 | TRBV4-3 | CASSQDGRADTQYF | TGCGCCAGCAGCCAAGATGGCAGAGCAGATACGCAGTATTTT
. | . | TRBJ2-5 | TRBV4-1 | CASSHPPKGETQYF | TGCGCCAGCAGCCATCCTCCCAAGGGAGAGACCCAGTACTTC
TRBD1 | . | TRBJ2-5 | TRBV7-2 | CASSLDRGQGLETQYF | TGTGCCAGTAGCTTAGACCGAGGACAGGGTCTGGAGACCCAGTACTTC
. | . | TRBJ2-6 | TRBV7-2 | CASSLAKGSSGANVLTF | TGTGCCAGCAGCTTAGCGAAGGGTAGCTCTGGGGCCAACGTCCTGACTTTC
TRBD2 | few | TRBJ2-1 | TRBV25-1 | CASSELAASSYNEQFF | TGTGCCAGCAGTGAACTAGCGGCTAGCTCCTACAATGAGCAGTTCTTC
. | few | TRBJ1-4 | TRBV7-7 | CASSLGGSGFEKLFF | TGTGCTAGCAGCTTAGGGGGGTCCGGTTTCGAAAAACTGTTTTTT
TRBD1 | . | TRBJ1-1 | TRBV7-9 | CASSFLDRDNTEAFF | TGTGCCAGCAGCTTTTTGGACAGGGATAACACTGAAGCTTTCTTT
. | few | TRBJ1-1 | TRBV2 | CASLIGTEAFF | TGTGCCAGCTTGATTGGTACTGAAGCTTTCTTT
. | few | TRBJ1-6 | TRBV4-3 | CAGSENSVADSPLHF | TGCGCCGGCAGCGAAAACAGTGTCGCTGATTCACCCCTCCACTTT
TRBD1 | . | TRBJ1-6 | TRBV12-3/TRBV12-4 | CASSDRVGNSPLHF | TGTGCCAGCAGTGACAGGGTTGGTAATTCACCCCTCCACTTT
. | . | TRBJ2-1 | TRBV7-3 | CASSLIGGSYNDQFF | TGTGCCAGCAGCTTAATTGGGGGCTCCTACAATGACCAGTTCTTC
TRBD1 | few | TRBJ2-6 | TRBV6-2/TRBV6-3 | CASSWTGPGANVLTF | TGTGCCAGCAGTTGGACAGGGCCCGGGGCCAACGTCCTGACTTTC
TRBD1 | few | TRBJ2-3 | TRBV2 | CASRKDRVMTDTQYF | TGTGCCAGCAGGAAGGACAGGGTGATGACAGATACGCAGTATTTT
TRBD1 | many | TRBJ2-7 | TRBV5-1 | CASSLVQGGYEQYF | TGTGCCAGCAGTTTAGTACAGGGGGGCTACGAGCAGTACTTC
TRBD1 | once | TRBJ2-3 | TRBV12-5 | CARGLLDGQGLWDTQYF | TGTGCTCGTGGTTTGCTAGACGGACAGGGGCTGTGGGATACGCAGTATTTT
. | . | TRBJ2-7 | TRBV20-1 | CSARGVRTYEQYF | TGCAGTGCTAGAGGCGTCAGAACCTACGAGCAGTACTTC
. | few | TRBJ2-7 | TRBV6-2/TRBV6-3 | CASSRTGTGIYEQYF | TGTGCCAGCAGTCGAACCGGGACTGGGATCTACGAGCAGTACTTC
TRBD2 | . | TRBJ2-3 | TRBV7-2 | CASSLDSAGSTDTQYF | TGTGCCAGCAGCTTAGACTCAGCGGGAAGCACAGATACGCAGTATTTT
. | . | TRBJ2-1 | TRBV2 | CASSDGGRRNNEQFF | TGTGCCAGCAGTGATGGGGGCAGAAGGAACAATGAGCAGTTCTTC
. | . | TRBJ2-7 | TRBV29-1 | CSVEGVRGNEQYF | TGCAGCGTTGAAGGGGTCAGGGGAAACGAGCAGTACTTC
TRBD1 | few | TRBJ2-7 | TRBV7-2 | CASSYRQGSHEQYF | TGTGCCAGCAGCTATCGACAGGGGAGCCACGAGCAGTACTTC
. | few | TRBJ2-4 | TRBV4-3 | CASSQGAQPAKNIQYF | TGCGCCAGCAGCCAAGGGGCACAACCAGCCAAAAACATTCAGTACTTC
. | . | TRBJ1-1 | TRBV5-1 | CASTPTEDTEAFF | TGCGCCAGCACCCCGACAGAGGACACTGAAGCTTTCTTT
. | . | TRBJ2-7 | TRBV4-1 | CASSQGPSDSYEQYF | TGCGCCAGCAGCCAAGGGCCTAGCGATTCCTACGAGCAGTACTTC
TRBD2 | . | TRBJ2-5 | TRBV29-1 | CSVDSGRAETQYF | TGCAGCGTCGACAGCGGGAGGGCCGAGACCCAGTACTTC
. | few | TRBJ1-2 | TRBV14 | CASSHLMGRGYTF | TGTGCCAGCAGCCACTTGATGGGACGGGGCTACACCTTC